Each of the 15 T cell receptor beta chains below was sequenced from the same sample in a study of Graves' ophthalmopathy and Graves' hyperthyroidism. RNA transcripts were the template, and TCR beta CDR3 regions were amplified from them. Investigators did first-round RT-PCR with HTBI primers, then second-round multiplex PCR. Each CDR3 protein is one row after TCRdb ran MiXCR on the multiplex PCR reads. The sample records some 750,000 distinct CDR3 sequences, roughly 40% being singletons. The sample was peripheral blood. All receptors derive from an adult man with Graves' ophthalmopathy.

This clonotype has just a few counts. The rearrangement uses TRBV10-2 and TRBJ1-1; 7 bases agree with TRBD1. Germline loops: CDR1 WSHSY, CDR2 SAAADI. The CDR3 extends over 14 amino acids. V trimming: 2 bases; J trimming: 6 bases; junction bases outside the gene matches: 6. CDR3 coding DNA: TGCGCCAGCAGTGAGGGGGCAGGGGGTCCTGAAGCTTTCTTT. It yields the protein CASSEGAGGPEAFF.

The genes are TRBV9 and TRBJ2-7; D may be TRBD2 (5 bases). V was shortened by 4 bases and J by 5 bases, with 13 bases between the two germline ends. The CDR3 loop spans 13 amino acids. Germline CDR1 is SGDLS and CDR2 is YYNGEE. The CDR3 coding sequence is TGTGCCAGCAGCCAAGATTGGGGAGACGAGCAGTACTTC. Protein product: CASSQDWGDEQYF.

This clonotype was counted a few times. The chain uses TRBV11-2 and TRBJ2-6, with D possibly TRBD1 on 6 matching bases. Trimming took 6 bases from V and 0 from J, leaving 9 bases between them. Germline V gene sequence: CDR1 SGHAT, CDR2 FQNNGV. The CDR3 is 15 residues long. DNA of the CDR3: TGTGCCAGCAGGCTGACAGGCTCTGGGGCCAACGTCCTGACTTTC. Amino acids: CASRLTGSGANVLTF.

This clonotype has a handful of counts. The V call is TRBV7-3, the J call TRBJ2-2, with TRBD2 as a possible D gene (5 bases). The CDR3 consists of 15 residues. V was trimmed by 5 bases and J by 0 bases, leaving 10 bases between them. From germline, CDR1 is SGHTA and CDR2 FQGTGA. CDR3 DNA: TGTGCCAGCAGCGCCGAGACTACGAACACCGGGGAGCTGTTTTTT. Its translation: CASSAETTNTGELFF.

At least ten counts were recorded for this clonotype. The chain is built from TRBV7-2 and TRBJ1-2; the D gene is possibly TRBD1 (5 bases). Per germline, CDR1 SGHTA and CDR2 FQGNSA. The CDR3 runs to 15 residues. V lost 5 bases and J 2 bases, leaving 15 bases between the germline ends. The CDR3 coding sequence is TGTGCCAGCAGCCCTACCCCGGGACGGAACTATGGCTACACCTTC. Protein sequence: CASSPTPGRNYGYTF.

The chain combines TRBV10-3 with TRBJ2-7, with 10 bases fitting TRBD1. Germline V CDR1 and CDR2: ENHRY, SYGVKD. CDR3 size: 11 residues. CDR3: CATSDPGTGVV. The CDR3 DNA follows: TGTGCCACCAGTGACCCAGGGACAGGGGTCGTC.

This clonotype was detected only a few times. The rearrangement links TRBV10-1 to TRBJ2-2, with 7 bases fitting TRBD1. V was clipped by 8 bases and J by 1 base; unmatched bases: 4. The CDR3 sequence is 14 residues long. Germline values: CDR1 WNHNN, CDR2 SYGVQD (reference sequence). The CDR3 reads CASADRMNTGELFF. DNA for the CDR3: TGCGCCAGCGCGGACAGGATGAACACCGGGGAGCTGTTTTTT.

This clonotype appeared a few times. The chain joins TRBV19 to TRBJ1-2, with 8 bases fitting TRBD1. The CDR3 has 15 residues. J lost 2 bases, V lost 3 bases, and 5 bases had no gene match. Per germline, CDR1 LNHDA and CDR2 SQIVND (reference sequence). The CDR3 DNA sequence: TGTGCCAGTAGTATCCAGGGGGCGTTGAACTATGGCTACACCTTC. Translating gives CASSIQGALNYGYTF.

The rearrangement joins TRBV19 to TRBJ1-5, with D hard to call. The ends were cut back, 2 bases at V and 1 base at J, with 12 bases in the middle. Germline CDR1 is LNHDA and CDR2 is SQIVND (reference sequence). This CDR3 comprises 16 residues. CDR3 sequence reads: CASSIWPTLSNQPQHF. The CDR3 DNA sequence: TGTGCCAGTAGTATATGGCCGACTTTAAGCAATCAGCCCCAGCATTTT. The variable domain in full, completed from reference TRBV19 and TRBJ1-5, reads DGGITQSPKYLFRKEGQNVTLSCEQNLNHDAMYWYRQDPGQGLRLIYYSQIVNDFQKGDIAEGYSVSREKKESFPLTVTSAQKNPTAFYLCASSIWPTLSNQPQHFGDGTRLSIL.

This clonotype has a count of ten or more. V is TRBV25-1 and J is TRBJ2-7, with unresolved D. Trimming pared 6 bases from V and 3 bases from J, leaving 9 bases between. Germline assignment: CDR1 MGHDK and CDR2 SYGVNS. The CDR3 sequence is 12 residues long. CDR3 sequence reads: CASSPNRYEQYF. For the CDR3, the DNA is TGTGCCAGCAGCCCCAATCGCTACGAGCAGTACTTC.

This sequence joins TRBV12-3 or TRBV12-4 and TRBJ1-2, with no clear D. Trimming removed 7 bases from V and 4 bases from J, with 19 bases in between. The CDR3 sequence is 15 residues long. The CDR3 region is CASTADGKSIYGYTF. In nucleotides, the CDR3 is TGTGCCAGCACCGCGGACGGGAAAAGCATCTATGGCTACACCTTC.

The gene calls are TRBV20-1 and TRBJ2-7; TRBD2 matches 8 bases. After removal of 5 bases from V and 6 bases from J, the junction contained 12 bases not matched to a gene. The CDR3 contains 14 residues. The germline gives CDR1 DFQATT, CDR2 SNEGSKA (reference sequence). This CDR3 is CSAAKAGEASEQYF. The CDR3 DNA reads as TGCAGTGCTGCAAAAGCGGGGGAAGCGAGCGAGCAGTACTTC.

On this clonotype: Germline and junction disagree at one end, which may indicate a read error. This chain connects TRBV6-4 to TRBJ2-7; unclear D gene. The CDR3 sequence is 13 residues long. Germline V gene sequence: CDR1 MRHNA, CDR2 SNTAGT. DNA for the CDR3: TGTGCCAGCAGTTACTCTAGGTCTCCCGAGCAGTACTTC. As protein: CASSYSRSPEQYF.

This clonotype has at least ten counts. The genes are TRBV14 and TRBJ1-2, with TRBD1 as a possible D gene (5 bases). CDR3 size: 13 residues. In germline, CDR1 is SGHDN, CDR2 FVKESK. Trimming stripped 0 bases from V and 4 bases from J, with 6 bases between. The CDR3 loop reads CASSQERGYGYTF. The CDR3, as DNA: TGTGCCAGCAGCCAAGAGAGGGGCTATGGCTACACCTTC.

The J gene is TRBJ1-1, the V gene TRBV7-9, with 8 bases fitting TRBD1. CDR1 is SEHNR, CDR2 FQNEAQ, per germline (reference sequence). V shed 6 bases and J 4 bases; nucleotides not matched to a gene: 4. This CDR3 has 13 amino acids. The CDR3 sequence is CASRTGGSTEAFF. CDR3 DNA sequence: TGTGCCAGCAGAACAGGGGGGTCCACTGAAGCTTTCTTT.